The 29 T cell receptor beta chains below all came from one sample that was sequenced in a study of blood T cell repertoires in COVID-19. Measured with immunoSEQ multiplex PCR; TCRdb has only the in-frame clones, and not every one. The data hold about 200,000 clones, with 70% to 90% observed a single time. Sequences were obtained from peripheral blood. All receptors derive from a human donor with active or convalescent COVID-19. The donor label of this sample is uncertain.

J is TRBJ2-1 and V is TRBV6-2 or TRBV6-3, with 7 bases that match TRBD2. Germline CDR1 reads MNHEY; CDR2 reads SVGEGT. This CDR3 has 15 amino acids. The trim removed 3 bases at V and 2 bases at J, leaving 4 bases unmatched. In DNA form, the CDR3 reads TGTGCCAGCAGTTATGGCGGGGGTCCCTACAATGAGCAGTTCTTC. It codes for CASSYGGGPYNEQFF.

This chain joins TRBV11-2 and TRBJ1-5; D is ambiguous. The CDR3 contains 15 residues. V lost 1 base and J lost 1, with 8 bases in between. Germline V CDR1 and CDR2: SGHAT, FQNNGV. Written as DNA, the CDR3 is TGTGCCAGCAGCTTAGGATCAGAAAGCAATCAGCCCCAGCATTTT. Residues: CASSLGSESNQPQHF.

V gene TRBV20-1 combines with J gene TRBJ2-7; D perhaps matches TRBD2 (5 bases). The CDR3 has 15 residues. Trimming shortened V by 3 bases and J by 2 bases, and 17 bases separated the two germline ends. Germline V lookup: CDR1 DFQATT, CDR2 SNEGSKA (reference sequence). This CDR3 is CSASPPRGDPYEQYF. CDR3 in DNA: TGCAGTGCTAGTCCCCCCCGGGGAGACCCCTACGAGCAGTACTTC.

The table lists this clone with a count of one. In DNA, the CDR3 is TGTGCCAGTAGTCTCTTCTCCGGGACAGGGGGCAGGGGGATGAACACTGAAGCTTTCTTT. Encoded protein: CASSLFSGTGGRGMNTEAFF. This chain connects TRBV19 to TRBJ1-1, with TRBD1 identical over 12 bases. The germline gives CDR1 LNHDA, CDR2 SQIVND (reference sequence). This CDR3 is built from 20 residues. The trim removed 5 bases at V and 0 bases at J, leaving 16 bases unmatched. The variable domain in full, with the rest retrieved from reference TRBV19 and TRBJ1-1, is DGGITQSPKYLFRKEGQNVTLSCEQNLNHDAMYWYRQDPGQGLRLIYYSQIVNDFQKGDIAEGYSVSREKKESFPLTVTSAQKNPTAFYLCASSLFSGTGGRGMNTEAFFGQGTRLTVV.

The chain combines TRBV30 with TRBJ1-1, with a possible D match to TRBD1 (5 bases). The CDR3 has 13 residues. Germline V CDR1 and CDR2: GTSNPN, SVGIG (reference sequence). V lost 4 bases and J 0 bases, leaving 9 bases between the germline ends. The CDR3 spells CAWIIQVNTEAFF. The CDR3 nucleotides are TGTGCCTGGATAATACAGGTGAACACTGAAGCTTTCTTT.

This clone has a handful of counts. This chain uses TRBV2 with TRBJ2-2; a weak D match, TRBD1 (7 bases). The CDR3 covers 14 residues. Germline values: CDR1 SNHLY, CDR2 FYNNEI. Trimming took 9 bases from V and 2 from J, leaving 13 bases between them. The CDR3 loop reads CARGGGINTGELFF. CDR3 bases: TGTGCCAGAGGGGGCGGGATCAACACCGGGGAGCTGTTTTTT.

The CDR3 protein is CASSYYLSPGEFGYTF. CDR3 coding DNA: TGTGCCAGCAGTTACTACCTGAGTCCCGGGGAATTTGGCTACACCTTC. The chain recombines TRBV6-5 with TRBJ1-2; D gene uncertain. The CDR3 length is 16 residues. CDR1 and CDR2 from the germline V gene are MNHEY and SVGAGI. Deletions cut 1 base from V and 7 bases from J, with 19 bases between.

The chain joins TRBV3-1 (or the pseudogene TRBV3-2) to TRBJ1-2; D is undetermined. Trimming cost V 7 bases and J 0 bases, with 12 bases left between them. The V gene's germline CDR1 is LGHDT and CDR2 YNNKEL (reference sequence). This CDR3 is 14 amino acids long. The CDR3 nucleotides are TGTGCCAGCACCCCCGGGAGGTCTAACTATGGCTACACCTTC. It is translated as CASTPGRSNYGYTF.

The chain has TRBV6-5 and TRBJ2-7, with D possibly TRBD1 on 5 matching bases. Germline CDR1 is MNHEY and CDR2 is SVGAGI. The length of the CDR3 is 13 residues. V shed 4 bases and J shed 0 bases, with 7 bases lying between them. This CDR3 reads CASSSDSSYEQYF. For the CDR3, the DNA is TGTGCCAGCAGTTCCGACAGCTCCTACGAGCAGTACTTC.

There are a few counts of this clone. The chain employs TRBV20-1 and TRBJ2-3; TRBD1 is a possible D gene (5 bases). CDR3 length equals 11 residues. CDR1 is DFQATT and CDR2 is SNEGSKA in the germline V gene (reference sequence). V was shortened by 6 bases and J by 6 bases, with 10 bases between the two germline ends. The CDR3: CSARTMDTQYF. CDR3 sequence (DNA): TGCAGTGCCCGGACAATGGATACGCAGTATTTT.

The chain joins TRBV13 to TRBJ2-7; the D is unclear. Trimming left V 5 bases short and J 3 bases short, with 11 bases between. CDR3 length: 13 residues. The germline V gene encodes CDR1 PRHDT and CDR2 FYEKMQ (reference sequence). CDR3 DNA sequence: TGTGCCAGCAGCCCCGTCCCCCTCTACGAGCAGTACTTC. Its translation: CASSPVPLYEQYF.

This chain connects TRBV11-3 to TRBJ2-3; maybe TRBD2 (5 bases). CDR1 and CDR2 (germline): SGHNT, YENEEA. Trimming pared 5 bases from V and 0 bases from J, leaving 12 bases between. The CDR3 consists of 15 residues. CDR3 sequence (DNA): TGTGCCAGCAGCCCAGGACTTCTAAGCACAGATACGCAGTATTTT. Translating gives CASSPGLLSTDTQYF.

The table lists this clone with a count of one. The J gene is TRBJ1-1, the V gene TRBV7-9, with no clear D. V lost 1 base to trimming and J lost 4 bases, with 10 bases between them. The CDR3 has 14 amino acids. Per the germline V gene, CDR1 is SEHNR and CDR2 is FQNEAQ (reference sequence). The chain's CDR3 is CASSLGLFGTEAFF. The CDR3 region has the DNA TGTGCCAGCAGCTTAGGCCTATTTGGCACTGAAGCTTTCTTT. Looking up the rest from reference TRBV7-9 and TRBJ1-1 gives the full variable domain: DTGVSQNPRHKITKRGQNVTFRCDPISEHNRLYWYRQTLGQGPEFLTYFQNEAQLEKSRLLSDRFSAERPKGSFSTLEIQRTEQGDSAMYLCASSLGLFGTEAFFGQGTRLTVV.

The chain combines TRBV24-1 with TRBJ2-3, with TRBD2 matching over 11 bases. Germline V gene data show CDR1 as KGHDR and CDR2 as SFDVKD. The V segment lost 12 bases and the J segment 2 bases; nucleotides outside the gene matches: 15. The CDR3 runs 17 residues. The CDR3 nucleotides read TGTGCCGTGGGCTTCGGGGCTAGCGGGGGGTACACAGATACGCAGTATTTT. This sequence encodes CAVGFGASGGYTDTQYF.

The chain couples TRBV9 to TRBJ2-2, with TRBD1 matching 8 bases. The CDR3 has 16 residues. V was pared by 4 bases and J by 1 base, with 6 bases of the junction left unmatched. CDR1 and CDR2 (germline): SGDLS, YYNGEE. The CDR3 sequence is CASSPKTGENTGELFF. The DNA of the CDR3 is TGTGCCAGCAGCCCAAAGACAGGGGAGAACACCGGGGAGCTGTTTTTT.

The chain is built from TRBV5-1 and TRBJ1-2, with 7 bases that match TRBD1. The junction had 10 bases not matched to a gene; V was cut back by 2 bases and J by 6 bases. Germline V lookup: CDR1 SGHRS, CDR2 YFSETQ. There are 15 residues in the CDR3. The CDR3 protein is CASSFSGGGRDGYTF. For the CDR3, the DNA is TGCGCCAGCAGCTTTAGTGGAGGGGGCAGGGATGGCTACACCTTC.

In this sample, this clone turned up a few times. The chain employs TRBV5-4 and TRBJ2-1; 8 nucleotides agree with TRBD2. The J segment lost 0 bases and the V segment lost 2 bases, leaving 7 bases of the junction unmatched. CDR1 and CDR2 from the germline V gene are SGHNT and YYREEE (reference sequence). This CDR3 has 17 amino acids. Written as DNA, the CDR3 is TGTGCCAGCAGCTTCCCACCGGGGGGGAGCTCCTACAATGAGCAGTTCTTC. Residues: CASSFPPGGSSYNEQFF.

The V call is TRBV11-2, the J call TRBJ2-1; D may be TRBD2 (5 bases). The CDR3 loop spans 11 amino acids. Germline V gene sequence: CDR1 SGHAT, CDR2 FQNNGV. The V end lost 7 bases, the J end lost 7 bases, and 8 bases lay between the germline ends. The CDR3 DNA reads TGTGCCAGCACCACGGGGAATGAGCAGTTCTTC. Its translation is CASTTGNEQFF. The full variable domain, rest sourced from reference TRBV11-2 and TRBJ2-1, is EAGVAQSPRYKIIEKRQSVAFWCNPISGHATLYWYQQILGQGPKLLIQFQNNGVVDDSQLPKDRFSAERLKGVDSTLKIQPAKLEDSAVYLCASTTGNEQFFGPGTRLTVL.

This clone has just one count. The chain carries TRBV11-3 and TRBJ2-3; 9 bases are shared with TRBD2. CDR1 and CDR2 from the germline V gene are SGHNT and YENEEA. Losses at the gene ends were 6 bases for V and 5 bases for J; bases not matched to a gene: 9. This CDR3 region has 15 residues. DNA for the CDR3: TGTGCCAGCAGTCCTTTAGCGGGAGATGGAGATACGCAGTATTTT. Translated, it gives CASSPLAGDGDTQYF.

This rearrangement joins TRBV18 to TRBJ2-7; tentatively, D is TRBD1 (6 bases). V was trimmed by 3 bases and J by 4 bases, leaving 19 bases between them. The CDR3 totals 16 residues. CDR1 and CDR2 from the germline V gene are KGHSH and LQKENI. The CDR3 DNA sequence: TGTGCCAGCTCACCGGGCGCCAGGGGCTCACAATACGAGCAGTACTTC. This sequence encodes CASSPGARGSQYEQYF.

The rearrangement uses TRBV5-6 and TRBJ2-1; possible D gene TRBD2, 6 bases. Germline V gene lookup returns CDR1 SGHDT and CDR2 YYEEEE. CDR3 size: 17 residues. The ends were cut back, 0 bases at V and 5 bases at J, with 18 bases in the middle. The CDR3: CASSLAARRTINNEQFF. For the CDR3, the DNA is TGTGCCAGCAGCTTGGCAGCCCGGAGGACTATAAACAATGAGCAGTTCTTC.

The chain uses TRBV27 and TRBJ1-2; the D gene is possibly TRBD1 (6 bases). The CDR3 loop spans 15 amino acids. Germline V CDR1 and CDR2: MNHEY, SMNVEV (reference sequence). V was trimmed by 8 bases and J by 1 base, leaving 17 bases between them. CDR3 bases: TGTGCCAGCGGCGGACAGAGGAGTTTTAACTATGGCTACACCTTC. Amino acids: CASGGQRSFNYGYTF.

The CDR3 DNA is TGTGCCAGCAGCCTGGACAGGGCGGATTCACCCCTCCACTTT. As protein: CASSLDRADSPLHF. The chain couples TRBV11-3 to TRBJ1-6; 8 bases map to TRBD1. The ends lost 5 bases at V and 8 bases at J; junction bases unmatched: 5. In germline, CDR1 is SGHNT, CDR2 YENEEA. The CDR3 sequence is 14 residues long.

The V call is TRBV6-5, the J call TRBJ1-5; 7 bases align to TRBD1. From germline, CDR1 is MNHEY and CDR2 SVGAGI. This CDR3 has 15 residues. V gave up 6 bases and J gave up 2 bases; unmatched junction bases: 7. The CDR3 here is CASRIQGTGNQPQHF. CDR3 in DNA: TGTGCCAGCAGGATACAGGGGACTGGCAATCAGCCCCAGCATTTT.

The J gene is TRBJ1-5, the V gene TRBV29-1; no reliable D call. The CDR3 loop spans 12 amino acids. V was trimmed by 4 bases and J by 3 bases, leaving 7 bases between them. Germline loops: CDR1 SQVTM, CDR2 ANQGSEA. The CDR3 loop reads CSVASLNQPQHF. CDR3 DNA sequence: TGCAGCGTTGCTAGTCTCAATCAGCCCCAGCATTTT.

The V call is TRBV28, the J call TRBJ1-4; TRBD1 is a possible D gene (6 bases). The CDR3 extends over 15 amino acids. Trimming cost V 6 bases and J 2 bases, with 13 bases left between them. CDR1 and CDR2 from the germline V gene are MDHEN and SYDVKM. The CDR3 loop reads CASRPTGSTNEKLFF. The CDR3 nucleotides read TGTGCCAGCAGGCCTACAGGGTCTACTAATGAAAAACTGTTTTTT.

There are a few counts of this clone. This chain uses TRBV6-1 with TRBJ1-1; 8 bases fit TRBD1. The germline V gene has CDR1 MNHNS and CDR2 SASEGT. Germline trimming cut 1 base from V and 13 bases from J; bases unmatched to any gene: 8. CDR3 length: 13 residues. Written as DNA, the CDR3 is TGTGCCAGCAGTGAAGGACTTGGAGACAGGGGTTTCTTT. It specifies CASSEGLGDRGFF.

The chain combines TRBV19 with TRBJ2-5, with TRBD2 as a possible D gene (6 bases). This CDR3 comprises 13 residues. Germline assignment: CDR1 LNHDA and CDR2 SQIVND (reference sequence). With 10 bases removed from V and 1 base from J, the gap between germline ends came to 13 bases. CDR3 nucleotides: TGTGCCACGATGGCGGGGTTCCAAGAGACCCAGTACTTC. It yields the protein CATMAGFQETQYF.

The gene calls are TRBV28 and TRBJ2-5, with a possible D match to TRBD2 (5 bases). V was clipped by 8 bases and J by 5 bases, with 15 bases between them. The CDR3 runs 13 residues. Germline values: CDR1 MDHEN, CDR2 SYDVKM. The CDR3 sequence: CASEEDGGETQYF. The CDR3 region has the DNA TGTGCCAGCGAGGAGGACGGTGGGGAGACCCAGTACTTC.